This T cell receptor beta chain appears in the sequencing data of a study of blood T cell repertoires in COVID-19. The method was immunoSEQ multiplex PCR; TCRdb's version includes in-frame clones alone and lacks a portion of them. The sample lists roughly 120,000 clones; approximately 90% were seen once. The length of the CDR3 is 13 residues. The V end lost 2 bases, the J end lost 5 bases, and 10 bases lay between the germline ends. The germline V gene encodes CDR1 ENHRY and CDR2 SYGVKD. This TCR came from a woman aged 45-60 years with acute or convalescent COVID-19. The sample consisted of peripheral blood. The rearrangement links TRBV10-3 to TRBJ2-7; maybe TRBD1 (7 bases). The CDR3 here is CAISEGGGNEQYF. The CDR3 nucleotides read TGTGCCATCAGTGAGGGAGGGGGCAACGAGCAGTACTTC.